Listed here is a single T cell receptor beta chain. Antigen specificity is unknown. The length of the CDR3 is 15 residues. V gave up 0 bases and J gave up 6 bases; unmatched junction bases: 5. Germline V gene sequence: CDR1 SEHNR, CDR2 FQNEAQ (reference sequence). This record comes from a study of T-cell reconstitution after alpha-beta-depleted transplantation in children. General observations from the study: T-cell counts and diversity were attributed mostly to newly produced T cells one year after transplant. In some patients, recipient T cells and intrathymic progenitors surviving conditioning explained high day-60 diversity. Several hundred graft clones that had expanded were reportedly the source of alpha-beta T cells about two months after transplant.

For TCRbeta, the library was prepared with unique molecular identifiers. TCRdb reprocessed the PCR reads via MiXCR and lists one record per CDR3 protein. Among 900,000 or so distinct CDR3 sequences, around 15% were seen once, and the ten largest hold just under 5%. The TCR comes from a male patient aged 10-17 years who had a stem cell transplant for acute lymphoblastic leukemia, so the T cells may come from the graft donor. The starting material was PBMCs, mostly from graft donor cells, obtained 360 days after TCRalphabeta/CD19-depleted stem cell transplant. The chain recombines TRBV7-9 with TRBJ2-4; 7 bases are a match to TRBD1. In DNA, the CDR3 is TGTGCCAGCAGCTTAGCCAGACAGGGCGGAAACATTCAGTACTTC. Translated, it gives CASSLARQGGNIQYF. Full variable domain (missing parts from reference TRBV7-9 and TRBJ2-4): DTGVSQNPRHKITKRGQNVTFRCDPISEHNRLYWYRQTLGQGPEFLTYFQNEAQLEKSRLLSDRFSAERPKGSFSTLEIQRTEQGDSAMYLCASSLARQGGNIQYFGAGTRLSVL.